These T cell receptor beta chains were read from a single sample in a study of CD8 T cells in ankylosing spondylitis. From the 5' RACE reads, TCRdb called clonotypes with MiXCR, one entry per CDR3 protein. The sample has tens of thousands of distinct CDR3 sequences; about 15% are singletons. The sample was blood. The source is a male donor with ankylosing spondylitis or in good health (not recorded which). Both conserved end residues are part of each CDR3. Fields, in order: clone size, V gene, J gene, D gene, CDR3 protein, CDR3 DNA. A D gene is named only where the DNA matches it firmly. Only some rows state a clone size, as once, few, many or a class for expanded clones.

size: few
V: TRBV13
J: TRBJ1-1
D: TRBD1
CDR3: CASSLITGAWDTEAFF
DNA: TGTGCCAGCAGCCTCATAACAGGGGCTTGGGACACTGAAGCTTTCTTT

size: -
V: TRBV24-1
J: TRBJ2-2
D: -
CDR3: CATTDRLNTGELFF
DNA: TGTGCCACCACGGACAGATTGAACACCGGGGAGCTGTTTTTT

size: few
V: TRBV6-6
J: TRBJ1-4
D: -
CDR3: CASRQQGAVEKLFF
DNA: TGTGCCAGCAGACAACAGGGAGCAGTCGAAAAACTGTTTTTT

size: few
V: TRBV6-5
J: TRBJ2-2
D: -
CDR3: CASSYNTGELFF
DNA: TGTGCCAGCAGTTACAACACCGGGGAGCTGTTTTTT

size: -
V: TRBV10-3
J: TRBJ1-1
D: -
CDR3: CAISVDTLNTEAFF
DNA: TGTGCCATCAGTGTAGACACATTGAACACTGAAGCTTTCTTT

size: -
V: TRBV12-3/TRBV12-4
J: TRBJ2-7
D: -
CDR3: CASSSSAGREQYF
DNA: -

size: few
V: TRBV12-3/TRBV12-4
J: TRBJ2-2
D: -
CDR3: CASGGGVYGELFF
DNA: TGTGCCAGCGGCGGGGGCGTGTACGGGGAGCTGTTTTTT

size: -
V: TRBV6-2/TRBV6-3
J: TRBJ2-2
D: -
CDR3: CASSYAPTGELFF
DNA: TGTGCCAGCAGTTACGCACCCACCGGGGAGCTGTTTTTT

size: few
V: TRBV7-2
J: TRBJ2-3
D: TRBD1
CDR3: CASSSRGLLEDTQYF
DNA: TGTGCCAGCAGTTCCAGGGGGTTGCTGGAAGATACGCAGTATTTT

size: many
V: TRBV5-1
J: TRBJ2-2
D: -
CDR3: CASSLVTAGAGELFF
DNA: TGCGCCAGCAGCTTGGTGACTGCTGGGGCCGGGGAGCTGTTTTTT

size: few
V: TRBV10-3
J: TRBJ1-1
D: -
CDR3: CAISAQGSGTEAFF
DNA: TGTGCCATCAGCGCACAGGGCAGTGGGACTGAAGCTTTCTTT

size: -
V: TRBV25-1
J: TRBJ2-2
D: -
CDR3: CASSEAPLSSGELFF
DNA: TGTGCCAGCAGCGAAGCTCCTCTTTCAAGCGGGGAGCTGTTTTTT

size: -
V: TRBV7-2
J: TRBJ2-2
D: TRBD2
CDR3: CASSLERGPGELFF
DNA: TGTGCCAGCAGCTTAGAGCGGGGACCCGGGGAGCTGTTTTTT

size: -
V: TRBV10-3
J: TRBJ2-2
D: -
CDR3: CAIAKNTGELFF
DNA: TGTGCCATCGCGAAGAACACCGGGGAGCTGTTTTTT

size: few
V: TRBV7-3
J: TRBJ2-2
D: -
CDR3: CASRQGNTGELFF
DNA: TGTGCCAGCAGACAGGGGAACACCGGGGAGCTGTTTTTT

size: few
V: TRBV20-1
J: TRBJ2-2
D: -
CDR3: CSARVDFTTNTGELFF
DNA: TGCAGTGCTAGAGTTGACTTTACAACGAACACCGGGGAGCTGTTTTTT

size: -
V: TRBV4-1
J: TRBJ2-5
D: -
CDR3: CASSQTGSRGETQYF
DNA: TGCGCCAGCAGCCAAACAGGGTCTCGAGGGGAGACCCAGTACTTC

size: medium-sized
V: TRBV5-1
J: TRBJ2-3
D: -
CDR3: CASSGDPRDTQYF
DNA: TGCGCCAGCAGCGGGGACCCCCGGGATACGCAGTATTTT

size: -
V: TRBV27
J: TRBJ2-2
D: -
CDR3: CASSLYPQVTGELFF
DNA: TGTGCCAGCAGTTTGTATCCCCAGGTGACCGGGGAGCTGTTTTTT

size: few
V: TRBV24-1
J: TRBJ2-1
D: -
CDR3: CATSDLGGGFHEQFF
DNA: TGTGCCACCAGTGATTTGGGTGGTGGATTCCATGAGCAGTTCTTC

size: few
V: TRBV6-4
J: TRBJ1-1
D: -
CDR3: CASKTDSLNTEAFF
DNA: TGTGCCAGCAAGACGGACAGCTTGAACACTGAAGCTTTCTTT

size: few
V: TRBV28
J: TRBJ1-4
D: -
CDR3: CASSTPGTGNEKLFF
DNA: TGTGCCAGCAGTACCCCCGGGACTGGAAATGAAAAACTGTTTTTT

size: many
V: TRBV7-2
J: TRBJ2-2
D: -
CDR3: CASSVYTGELFF
DNA: TGTGCCAGCAGCGTGTACACCGGGGAGCTGTTTTTT

size: few
V: TRBV15
J: TRBJ2-1
D: TRBD2
CDR3: CATSRRGLAGSSSYNEQFF
DNA: TGTGCCACCAGCAGAAGAGGGCTAGCGGGCAGTAGCTCCTACAATGAGCAGTTCTTC

size: -
V: TRBV7-3
J: TRBJ2-2
D: TRBD2
CDR3: CASSPRRGAGELFF
DNA: TGTGCCAGCAGCCCACGCCGGGGGGCCGGGGAGCTGTTTTTT

size: few
V: TRBV12-3/TRBV12-4
J: TRBJ1-1
D: TRBD1
CDR3: CASRTTGGTEAFF
DNA: TGTGCCAGCAGGACAACAGGGGGCACTGAAGCTTTCTTT

size: few
V: TRBV12-3/TRBV12-4
J: TRBJ2-2
D: TRBD2
CDR3: CASTKSGGPTGELFF
DNA: TGTGCCAGCACCAAATCGGGGGGGCCCACCGGGGAGCTGTTTTTT

size: -
V: TRBV6-5
J: TRBJ2-5
D: -
CDR3: CASSYRGSDQYF
DNA: TGTGCCAGCAGTTACCGGGGGAGTGACCAGTACTTC

size: few
V: TRBV5-1
J: TRBJ1-2
D: TRBD1
CDR3: CASSNGDRGSDGYTF
DNA: TGCGCCAGCAGCAACGGGGACAGGGGGTCCGATGGCTACACCTTC

size: -
V: TRBV6-5
J: TRBJ2-1
D: TRBD1
CDR3: CASSYSVGTGGANEQFF
DNA: TGTGCCAGCAGTTACTCAGTCGGGACAGGGGGCGCGAATGAGCAGTTCTTC

size: -
V: TRBV29-1
J: TRBJ1-1
D: -
CDR3: CSVEGRVDTEAFF
DNA: TGCAGCGTTGAGGGGAGGGTGGACACTGAAGCTTTCTTT

size: few
V: TRBV14
J: TRBJ2-3
D: TRBD2
CDR3: CASSQGTSAQYF
DNA: TGTGCCAGCAGCCAAGGGACTAGTGCGCAGTATTTT

size: few
V: TRBV5-1
J: TRBJ1-1
D: -
CDR3: CASSPAGAKGTEAFF
DNA: TGCGCCAGCAGCCCGGCGGGGGCTAAAGGCACTGAAGCTTTCTTT

size: -
V: TRBV28
J: TRBJ2-7
D: -
CDR3: CASSPGPPFSYEQYF
DNA: TGTGCCAGCAGTCCAGGACCGCCCTTTTCCTACGAGCAGTACTTC

size: -
V: TRBV7-2
J: TRBJ2-1
D: -
CDR3: CASSLEGLFLRQFF
DNA: TGTGCCAGCAGCTTAGAGGGGTTATTCCTACGGCAGTTCTTC